Listed below are T cell receptor beta chains from one sample, sequenced in a study of T-cell reconstitution after alpha-beta-depleted transplantation in children. MiXCR, applied by TCRdb to the PCR reads, yields one record per CDR3 protein. The sample has roughly 250,000 distinct CDR3 sequences; roughly 8.2% are singletons. The sample here was PBMCs, mostly from graft donor cells, taken 180 days after TCRalphabeta/CD19-depleted stem cell transplant. The receptors shown here come from a male patient between 5 and 17 years old who had a stem cell transplant for acute lymphoblastic leukemia, so the T cells may come from the graft donor. Both conserved end residues are part of each CDR3. The order of the fields is clone size, J gene, D gene, V gene, CDR3 DNA, CDR3 protein. The D gene is left open where the match is weak. Size tells how often a clone was seen (once, few, many) or the class of an expanded clone, and some rows leave it out.

many TRBJ2-4 TRBD2 TRBV3-1 TGTGCCAGCAGCCATTTGGGACTAGCGGCCCGGGTAAACATTCAGTACTTC CASSHLGLAARVNIQYF
many TRBJ2-2 TRBD2 TRBV2 TGTGCCAGCAGTGGGACTAGCGGGGACACGAACACCGGGGAGCTGTTTTTT CASSGTSGDTNTGELFF
many TRBJ2-1 TRBD2 TRBV29-1 TGCAGCGTTGATAGCGGGAGGGCCAGAGGCAATGAGCAGTTCTTC CSVDSGRARGNEQFF
many TRBJ1-2 - TRBV21-1 TGTGCCAGCAGCAAAGGGACAGAGAATGGCTACACCTTC CASSKGTENGYTF
many TRBJ1-1 - TRBV5-1 TGCGCCAGCAGCCCGCAGGGACCTCAAGCTTTCTTT CASSPQGPQAFF
many TRBJ1-2 - TRBV6-2/TRBV6-3 TGTGCCAGCACCAGGACAGCAGCTAACTATGGCTACACCTTC CASTRTAANYGYTF
many TRBJ2-2 TRBD1 TRBV11-2 TGTGCCAGCAGCTCCGGACAGGGTGGATACGGGGAGCTGTTTTTT CASSSGQGGYGELFF
many TRBJ2-7 - TRBV5-1 TGCGCCAGCAGCCTGGACGGACCAGGGATGGACTACGAGCAGTACTTC CASSLDGPGMDYEQYF
many TRBJ1-5 - TRBV20-1 TGCAGTGCCCCACCCCTAGTAAGCAATCAGCCCCAGCATTTT CSAPPLVSNQPQHF
many TRBJ1-4 TRBD1 TRBV7-3 TGTGCCAGCAGACTGAGGGGGCATGGTGAAAAACTGTTTTTT CASRLRGHGEKLFF
many TRBJ2-2 TRBD2 TRBV4-3 TGCGCCAGCAGCCAAGAGGCAAGCGGGGGGCATAGCGGGGAGCTGTTTTTT CASSQEASGGHSGELFF
few TRBJ1-1 - TRBV3-1 TGTGCCAGCAGCCAGGGGGTAGTCGCTTTCTTT CASSQGVVAFF
many TRBJ1-2 - TRBV29-1 TGCAGCGCCCGGGACCCAACTAACTATGGCTACACCTTC CSARDPTNYGYTF
many TRBJ2-3 - TRBV12-3/TRBV12-4 TGTGCCAGCAGTTTCAAGGTACCCCCACATGATACGCAGTATTTT CASSFKVPPHDTQYF
many TRBJ2-2 - TRBV7-9 TGTGCCAGCAGCTTAGGGGACCGCGGTACCGGGGAGCTGTTTTTT CASSLGDRGTGELFF
many TRBJ1-1 TRBD1 TRBV28 TGTGCCAGCAGCTCACCGGGACAGGGGGCCATGAACACTGAAGCTTTCTTT CASSSPGQGAMNTEAFF
many TRBJ1-1 - TRBV6-5 TGTGCCAGCAGTTACCCCGACAGTGAGATTATGAACACTGAAGCTTTCTTT CASSYPDSEIMNTEAFF
many TRBJ2-6 - TRBV12-3/TRBV12-4 TGTGCCAGCAGTCCTACAGGGCCCTCTGGGGCCAACGTCCTGACTTTC CASSPTGPSGANVLTF
many TRBJ1-1 - TRBV29-1 TGCAGCGTAAGACTTGTTACTGAAGCTTTCTTT CSVRLVTEAFF
many TRBJ1-4 - TRBV12-3/TRBV12-4 TGTGCCAGCAGTTTACGGCAAGGGGGTGAAAAACTGTTTTTT CASSLRQGGEKLFF
many TRBJ2-5 TRBD1 TRBV28 TGTGCCAGCAGGGGACAGTTACCCCAAGAGACCCAGTACTTC CASRGQLPQETQYF
many TRBJ2-3 - TRBV7-9 TGTGCCAGCAGCTTAACTGGCGGTTTCACAGATACGCAGTATTTT CASSLTGGFTDTQYF
many TRBJ1-6 - TRBV12-3/TRBV12-4 TGTGCCAGCAGTACCCATGGACTGATTAATTCACCCCTCCACTTT CASSTHGLINSPLHF
many TRBJ2-5 - TRBV20-1 TGCAGTGCTAGAGACCTCGGGACTCGAGACGTCGAGACCCAGTACTTC CSARDLGTRDVETQYF
many TRBJ2-7 - TRBV5-5 TGTGCCAGCACCAATCCTGGTGAGGGACACCTCTACGAGCAGTACTTC CASTNPGEGHLYEQYF
many TRBJ2-7 TRBD1 TRBV29-1 TGCAGCGTTGAAGATGGACAGGGGGCCTCCTACGAGCAGTACTTC CSVEDGQGASYEQYF
many TRBJ2-5 - TRBV7-6 TGTGCCAGCAGCTTAGCGTGGAGTGTTCAAGAGACCCAGTACTTC CASSLAWSVQETQYF
many TRBJ2-2 - TRBV4-1 TGCGCCAGCAGCCACCAGCCCCGGGACTCCCACACCGGGGAGCTGTTTTTT CASSHQPRDSHTGELFF
many TRBJ2-3 - TRBV2 TGTGCCAGCAAAGTCGGGATCACAGATACGCAGTATTTT CASKVGITDTQYF
many TRBJ2-1 TRBD2 TRBV20-1 TGCACCGCGCCCAGGACTAGCGGCAATGAGCAGTTCTTC CTAPRTSGNEQFF
many TRBJ1-3 - TRBV11-2 TGTGCCAGCAGCTTAGGGGACGGTCATGGAAACACCATATATTTT CASSLGDGHGNTIYF
many TRBJ2-7 - TRBV7-2 TGTGCCAGCAGCTTCCAACAGGGTGGGTTGTACGAGCAGTACTTC CASSFQQGGLYEQYF
- TRBJ2-3 TRBD1 TRBV14 TGTGCCAGCAGCCAAGATGGACAGGCCACAGATACGCAGTATTTT CASSQDGQATDTQYF
many TRBJ2-7 TRBD2 TRBV6-1 TGTGCCAGCAGTCCCCCTCGGACTAGCGGGAACGAGCAGTACTTC CASSPPRTSGNEQYF